This TCR beta chain emerged from a study of CD8 T cells in Susac syndrome. Looked up from germline, CDR1 is DFQATT and CDR2 is SNEGSKA (reference sequence). V gave up 5 bases and J gave up 0 bases; unmatched junction bases: 21. This CDR3 contains 19 residues. Study-wide results and caveats: The authors acknowledged that the study's TCR sequencing and HLA analysis involved relatively few individuals.

On this clonotype: Its cognate antigen is unknown.

cDNA came from approximately 0.5 to 1 ug RNA primed by random hexamers. TCRdb re-derived calls from the immunoSEQ multiplex PCR reads in MiXCR, one entry per CDR3 protein. This table holds about 300,000 distinct CDR3 sequences, around 84% found once. TEMRA cells underwent FACS enrichment and CD8+ and CD4+ T cells underwent negative isolation. This chain links TRBV20-1 with TRBJ2-7, with 8 bases matching TRBD2. Sequences were obtained from CD8+ T cells from PBMCs. This TCR was recovered from a human donor with multiple sclerosis. The chain's CDR3 is CSAYTAGAPSTTSSYEQYF. CDR3 nucleotide sequence: TGCAGTGCTTACACAGCGGGAGCCCCTTCAACAACTAGCTCCTACGAGCAGTACTTC.